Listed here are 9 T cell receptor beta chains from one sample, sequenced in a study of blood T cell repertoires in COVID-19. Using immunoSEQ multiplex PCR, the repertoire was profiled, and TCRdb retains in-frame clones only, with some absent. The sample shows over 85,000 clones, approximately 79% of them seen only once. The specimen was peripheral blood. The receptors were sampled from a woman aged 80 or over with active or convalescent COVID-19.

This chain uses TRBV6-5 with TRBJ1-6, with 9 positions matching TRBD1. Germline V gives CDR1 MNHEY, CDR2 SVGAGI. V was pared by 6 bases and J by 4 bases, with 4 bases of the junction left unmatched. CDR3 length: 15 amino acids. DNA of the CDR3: TGTGCCAGCAGGACAGGGGGATCTTATAATTCACCCCTCCACTTT. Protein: CASRTGGSYNSPLHF.

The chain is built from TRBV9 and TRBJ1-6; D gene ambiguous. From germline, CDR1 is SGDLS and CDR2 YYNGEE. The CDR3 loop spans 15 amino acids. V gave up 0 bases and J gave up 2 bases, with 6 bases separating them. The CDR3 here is CASSVGRTYNSPLHF. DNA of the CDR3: TGTGCCAGCAGCGTAGGGAGGACCTATAATTCACCCCTCCACTTT.

In DNA form, the CDR3 reads TGTGCCAGCAGTAGGGGGCTCGACACCATATATTTT. Encoded protein: CASSRGLDTIYF. This chain joins TRBV2 and TRBJ1-3; 7 nucleotides align to TRBD1. This CDR3 is 12 amino acids long. Germline lookup yields CDR1 SNHLY and CDR2 FYNNEI. J was trimmed by 8 bases and V by 5 bases; bases with no gene match: 3.

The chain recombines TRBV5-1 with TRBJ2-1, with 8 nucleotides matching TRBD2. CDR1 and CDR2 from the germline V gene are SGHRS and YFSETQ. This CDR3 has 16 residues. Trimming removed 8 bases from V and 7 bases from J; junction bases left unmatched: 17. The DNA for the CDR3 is TGCGCCAGTTCCCGGGAGGGGGTTACCCTTAGGAATGAGCAGTTCTTC. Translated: CASSREGVTLRNEQFF. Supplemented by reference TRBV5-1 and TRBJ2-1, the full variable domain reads KAGVTQTPRYLIKTRGQQVTLSCSPISGHRSVSWYQQTPGQGLQFLFEYFSETQRNKGNFPGRFSGRQFSNSRSEMNVSTLELGDSALYLCASSREGVTLRNEQFFGPGTRLTVL.

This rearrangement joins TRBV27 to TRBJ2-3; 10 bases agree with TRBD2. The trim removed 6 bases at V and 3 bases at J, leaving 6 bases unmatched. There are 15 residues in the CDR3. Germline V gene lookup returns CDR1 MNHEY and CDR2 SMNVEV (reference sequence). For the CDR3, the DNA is TGTGCCAGCAGCTTCATAGCGGGAGGAACAGATACGCAGTATTTT. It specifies CASSFIAGGTDTQYF.

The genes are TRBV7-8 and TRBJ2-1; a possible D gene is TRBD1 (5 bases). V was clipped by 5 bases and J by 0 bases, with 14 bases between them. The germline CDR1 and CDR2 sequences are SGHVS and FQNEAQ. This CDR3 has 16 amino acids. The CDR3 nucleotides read TGTGCCAGCAGCGCCCGACAGCCGAGCTCCTACAATGAGCAGTTCTTC. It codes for CASSARQPSSYNEQFF.

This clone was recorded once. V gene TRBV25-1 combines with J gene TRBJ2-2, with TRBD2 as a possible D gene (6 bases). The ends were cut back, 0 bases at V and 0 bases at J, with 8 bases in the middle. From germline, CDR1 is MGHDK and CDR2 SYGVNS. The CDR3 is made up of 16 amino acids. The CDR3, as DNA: TGTGCCAGCAGTGAATATACTAGCTCGAACACCGGGGAGCTGTTTTTT. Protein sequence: CASSEYTSSNTGELFF.

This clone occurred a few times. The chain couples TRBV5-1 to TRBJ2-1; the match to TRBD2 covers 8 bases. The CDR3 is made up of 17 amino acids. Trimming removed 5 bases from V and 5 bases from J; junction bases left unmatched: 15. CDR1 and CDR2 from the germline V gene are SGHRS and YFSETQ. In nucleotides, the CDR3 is TGCGCCAGCAGGCTGACTAGCGACCCCGATTCAGACAATGAGCAGTTCTTC. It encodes CASRLTSDPDSDNEQFF.

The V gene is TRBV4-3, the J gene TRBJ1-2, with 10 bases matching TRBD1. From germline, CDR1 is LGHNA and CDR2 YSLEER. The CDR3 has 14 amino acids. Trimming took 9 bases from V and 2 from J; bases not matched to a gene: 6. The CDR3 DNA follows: TGCGCCAGAGCTTGGGACAGGGGCAACTATGGCTACACCTTC. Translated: CARAWDRGNYGYTF.